Below, 21 T cell receptor beta chains from the same sample are listed, as sequenced in a study of regulatory T cells in long-lasting Graves disease. The time point is: newly diagnosed GD, antithyroid drugs for less than 3 months. Scientists built the TCR library using RNA that was extracted from PBMCs. According to the study, TCR beta libraries were built with iRepertoire HTBI primers and CDR3-region Arm-PCR. TCRdb re-analysed the multiplex PCR reads in MiXCR, keeping a single row per CDR3 protein. The data show 200,000 to 250,000 distinct CDR3 sequences, with around 21% seen just once and 14% held by the top ten. Here the sequenced sample was peripheral blood mononuclear cells (PBMCs), taken at new diagnosis, from a patient treated with antithyroid drugs. The receptor set was obtained from a female donor with Graves disease.

This clonotype was seen many times. This chain connects TRBV20-1 to TRBJ1-4; D remains unclear. The CDR3 runs to 13 residues. Germline CDR1 is DFQATT and CDR2 is SNEGSKA (reference sequence). Trimming took 0 bases from V and 7 from J, leaving 9 bases between them. CDR3 nucleotides: TGCAGTGCTAGAGATCTCCGCGTTGAAAAACTGTTTTTT. Residues: CSARDLRVEKLFF.

This clonotype was observed many times. The chain links TRBV18 to TRBJ2-2, with 7 bases lining up with TRBD1. V trimming: 2 bases; J trimming: 4 bases; junction bases outside the gene matches: 4. Germline assignment: CDR1 KGHSH and CDR2 LQKENI. This CDR3 is 15 amino acids long. For the CDR3, the DNA is TGTGCCAGCTCACCAGGGACAGCGGCCACCGGGGAGCTGTTTTTT. This encodes CASSPGTAATGELFF.

This clonotype was recorded many times. The chain uses TRBV20-1 and TRBJ1-1, with D possibly TRBD1 on 6 matching bases. Trimming cost V 0 bases and J 8 bases, with 16 bases left between them. Germline V CDR1 and CDR2: DFQATT, SNEGSKA (reference sequence). This CDR3 is built from 14 residues. In DNA form, the CDR3 reads TGCAGTGCTAGAGATATACAGGGACATGAAGAAGCTTTCTTT. It encodes CSARDIQGHEEAFF.

This clonotype was observed at least ten times. The CDR3 protein is CSARDRLRERWEQYF. For the CDR3, the DNA is TGCAGTGCTAGAGATCGGCTCAGGGAACGATGGGAGCAGTACTTC. This sequence joins TRBV20-1 and TRBJ2-7; D perhaps matches TRBD1 (5 bases). Germline CDR1 reads DFQATT; CDR2 reads SNEGSKA (reference sequence). The CDR3 length is 15 residues. V lost 0 bases and J 7 bases, leaving 19 bases between the germline ends.

This clonotype was counted many times. The chain recombines TRBV5-1 with TRBJ2-3; 9 bases match TRBD2. After removal of 0 bases from V and 5 bases from J, the junction contained 7 bases not matched to a gene. Germline assignment: CDR1 SGHRS and CDR2 YFSETQ. This CDR3 has 16 amino acids. Here the CDR3 DNA reads TGCGCCAGCAGCTTGGTTGCTAGCGGGGCCGGAGATACGCAGTATTTT. Translating it yields CASSLVASGAGDTQYF.

The V and J genes are TRBV19 and TRBJ2-1; D remains unclear. Looked up from germline, CDR1 is LNHDA and CDR2 is SQIVND (reference sequence). The CDR3 is made up of 14 amino acids. Trimming pared 1 base from V and 7 bases from J, leaving 11 bases between. CDR3 nucleotide sequence: TGTGCCAGTAGTATAGGGGCCGCGAGGAATGAGCAGTTCTTC. This codes for CASSIGAARNEQFF.

J is TRBJ1-4 and V is TRBV5-1, with D unclear. The CDR3 is 14 residues long. Germline CDR1 reads SGHRS; CDR2 reads YFSETQ. Trimming stripped 4 bases from V and 6 bases from J, with 13 bases between. The CDR3 nucleotides read TGCGCCAGCAGCCCAGAGGCCGAAGATGAAAAACTGTTTTTT. Protein product: CASSPEAEDEKLFF. The full variable domain, with the rest looked up from reference TRBV5-1 and TRBJ1-4, is KAGVTQTPRYLIKTRGQQVTLSCSPISGHRSVSWYQQTPGQGLQFLFEYFSETQRNKGNFPGRFSGRQFSNSRSEMNVSTLELGDSALYLCASSPEAEDEKLFFGSGTQLSVL.

This clonotype was recorded many times. This chain uses TRBV18 with TRBJ2-7, with 11 positions matching TRBD1. V gave up 0 bases and J gave up 6 bases; unmatched junction bases: 10. Germline CDR1 is KGHSH and CDR2 is LQKENI. CDR3 size: 17 residues. This CDR3 reads CASSPPDRDRGRREQYF. The CDR3, as DNA: TGTGCCAGCTCACCACCGGATCGGGACAGGGGGAGGCGCGAGCAGTACTTC.

V and J are TRBV6-5 and TRBJ2-7; 11 bases agree with TRBD2. From germline, CDR1 is MNHEY and CDR2 SVGAGI. After removal of 2 bases from V and 4 bases from J, the junction contained 4 bases not matched to a gene. The CDR3 has 15 amino acids. CDR3 sequence: CASSYVLAGVYEQYF. In DNA, the CDR3 is TGTGCCAGCAGTTACGTACTAGCGGGAGTTTACGAGCAGTACTTC.

A few counts support this clonotype. As the CDR3 is not closed by the conserved phenylalanine or tryptophan, this likely results from a read error. The chain has TRBV5-1 and TRBJ1-6; no clear D. The CDR3 has 14 residues. V was trimmed by 1 base and J by 9 bases, leaving 11 bases between them. Germline loops: CDR1 SGHRS, CDR2 YFSETQ. The CDR3 spells CASSLRVLGSPLHL. The CDR3 DNA reads TGCGCCAGCAGCTTGCGGGTTTTGGGTTCACCCCTCCACCTT.

This clonotype occurred a few times. The chain has TRBV5-4 and TRBJ2-7; 8 bases line up with TRBD1. Looked up from germline, CDR1 is SGHNT and CDR2 is YYREEE (reference sequence). The CDR3 has 15 residues. Trimming at V came to 4 bases and at J to 0 bases, leaving 6 bases not matched to a gene. Here the CDR3 DNA reads TGTGCCAGCAGCCCAGGGGGCTCCCGCTCCTACGAGCAGTACTTC. This codes for CASSPGGSRSYEQYF.

This clonotype came up a few times. This sequence joins TRBV6-2 or TRBV6-3 and TRBJ1-3; 7 bases match TRBD1. V dropped 0 bases and J dropped 0; count of bases not matched to a gene: 8. There are 18 residues in the CDR3. Germline V gene lookup returns CDR1 MNHEY and CDR2 SVGEGT. CDR3 DNA sequence: TGTGCCAGCAGTTACTCCCACGACAGGGCACGCTCTGGAAACACCATATATTTT. Protein sequence: CASSYSHDRARSGNTIYF.

The rearrangement joins TRBV10-1 to TRBJ2-5, with D perhaps TRBD1 (7 bases). CDR3 length: 12 residues. Per the germline V gene, CDR1 is WNHNN and CDR2 is SYGVQD (reference sequence). The CDR3 region has the DNA TGCGCTAGCGGAAACAGGGGAGAGACCCAGTACTTC. Translating gives CASGNRGETQYF.

This clonotype was detected ten times or more. The chain links TRBV12-3 or TRBV12-4 to TRBJ2-2; 8 nucleotides agree with TRBD2. CDR3 size: 14 residues. The V and J ends lost 5 bases and 6 bases, in that order; junction bases with no gene match: 5. The CDR3 loop reads CASSHSGRAGELFF. The CDR3 region has the DNA TGTGCCAGCAGTCACAGCGGGAGAGCCGGGGAGCTGTTTTTT.

This clonotype was counted at least ten times. The chain combines TRBV6-2 or TRBV6-3 with TRBJ2-1, with 11 bases fitting TRBD2. This CDR3 spans 15 amino acids. Germline V lookup: CDR1 MNHEY, CDR2 SVGEGT. V lost 5 bases to trimming and J lost 6 bases; unmatched junction nucleotides: 6. CDR3 sequence reads: CASSPLAGGGNEQFF. CDR3 coding DNA: TGTGCCAGCAGTCCCCTAGCGGGAGGAGGCAATGAGCAGTTCTTC.

Ten or more counts support this clonotype. This chain joins TRBV5-1 and TRBJ1-1; D is uncertain. The CDR3 is 14 residues long. Germline values: CDR1 SGHRS, CDR2 YFSETQ. Trimming pared 0 bases from V and 4 bases from J, leaving 10 bases between. The CDR3: CASSLAGMGTEAFF. Written as DNA, the CDR3 is TGCGCCAGCAGCTTGGCTGGGATGGGCACTGAAGCTTTCTTT.

This clonotype showed up many times. The rearrangement joins TRBV27 to TRBJ2-2; 13 bases agree with TRBD2. Trimming cost V 5 bases and J 6 bases; bases outside gene matches: 6. The CDR3 extends over 16 amino acids. CDR1 is MNHEY and CDR2 is SMNVEV in the germline V gene (reference sequence). CDR3 in DNA: TGTGCCAGCAGTCCGAGCACTAGCGGGAGGGCCGGGGAGCTGTTTTTT. It encodes CASSPSTSGRAGELFF.

Remarks on this clonotype: A far larger clone is one base from this, pointing to a likely read error. The conserved phenylalanine or tryptophan normally closing the CDR3 is absent here, so this likely arose from a read error. The J gene is TRBJ2-7, the V gene TRBV7-2; weak D call: TRBD2 (7 bases). Per the germline V gene, CDR1 is SGHTA and CDR2 is FQGNSA. The V gene lost 4 bases and the J gene lost 0 bases, with 19 bases spanning the gap. The CDR3 sequence is 17 residues long. The CDR3 region has the DNA TGTGCCAGCAGCTCCCCCGGGGGGCTGCATAGCTCCTACGAGCAGTACTCC. Protein: CASSSPGGLHSSYEQYS.

This clonotype has a count of ten or more. The V and J genes are TRBV19 and TRBJ2-2, with 8 bases that match TRBD2. The V segment lost 5 bases and the J segment 6 bases; nucleotides outside the gene matches: 11. The CDR3 extends over 16 amino acids. The germline V gene has CDR1 LNHDA and CDR2 SQIVND (reference sequence). CDR3 DNA sequence: TGTGCCAGTAGTCCCGCCGGGACTAGGGGGGCCGGGGAGCTGTTTTTT. Encoded protein: CASSPAGTRGAGELFF.

In this sample, this clonotype turned up many times. The J gene is TRBJ2-1, the V gene TRBV5-1; 7 nucleotides match TRBD1. V lost 5 bases, J lost 2 bases, and 4 bases stayed unmatched. CDR3 length: 14 amino acids. Per the germline V gene, CDR1 is SGHRS and CDR2 is YFSETQ. The CDR3 nucleotides are TGCGCCAGCAGTCGACAGGGACCCTACAATGAGCAGTTCTTC. Translating gives CASSRQGPYNEQFF.

This clonotype came up many times. The V gene is TRBV18, the J gene TRBJ1-5; D is uncertain. CDR3 size: 15 residues. Trimming stripped 2 bases from V and 2 bases from J, with 10 bases between. CDR1 is KGHSH, CDR2 LQKENI, per germline. The CDR3 here is CASSPNKGGNQPQHF. CDR3 bases: TGTGCCAGCTCACCAAATAAGGGAGGCAATCAGCCCCAGCATTTT. The variable domain in full, with the rest retrieved from reference TRBV18 and TRBJ1-5, is NAGVMQNPRHLVRRRGQEARLRCSPMKGHSHVYWYRQLPEEGLKFMVYLQKENIIDESGMPKERFSAEFPKEGPSILRIQQVVRGDSAAYFCASSPNKGGNQPQHFGDGTRLSIL.